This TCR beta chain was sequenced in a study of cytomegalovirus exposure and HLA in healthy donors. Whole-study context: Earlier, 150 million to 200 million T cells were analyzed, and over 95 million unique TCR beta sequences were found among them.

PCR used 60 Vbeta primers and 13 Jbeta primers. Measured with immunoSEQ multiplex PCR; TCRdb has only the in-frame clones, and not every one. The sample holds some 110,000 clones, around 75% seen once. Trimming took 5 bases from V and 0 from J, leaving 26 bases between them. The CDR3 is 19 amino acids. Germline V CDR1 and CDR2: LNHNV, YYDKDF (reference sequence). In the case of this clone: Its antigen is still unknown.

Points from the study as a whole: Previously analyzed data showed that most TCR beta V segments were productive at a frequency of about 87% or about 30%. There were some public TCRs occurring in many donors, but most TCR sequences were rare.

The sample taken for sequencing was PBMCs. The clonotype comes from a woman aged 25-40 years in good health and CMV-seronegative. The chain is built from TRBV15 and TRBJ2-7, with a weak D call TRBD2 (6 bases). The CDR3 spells CATSGPYGSSYLSSYEQYF. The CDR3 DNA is TGTGCCACCAGCGGACCTTACGGGAGTTCCTACCTGAGCTCCTACGAGCAGTACTTC. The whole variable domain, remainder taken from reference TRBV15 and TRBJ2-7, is DAMVIQNPRYQVTQFGKPVTLSCSQTLNHNVMYWYQQKSSQAPKLLFHYYDKDFNNEADTPDNFQSRRPNTSFCFLDIRSPGLGDTAMYLCATSGPYGSSYLSSYEQYFGPGTRLTVT.